The 32 T cell receptor beta chains below all came from one sample that was sequenced in a study of beta chain features in type 1 diabetes. Their antigens are not known. As every portion of the isolated RNA was reverse transcribed, the sequencing read expressed TCRB transcripts. The repertoire was sequenced with immunoSEQ multiplex PCR; TCRdb's copy has only in-frame clones and lacks some. The data contain under 300,000 clones, approximately 16% of them singletons. Study-wide findings and caveats: TCRB CDR3s from Type 1 diabetes patients were moderately but significantly shorter in all four CD4+ subsets.

The sequenced material came from naive CD4+ T cells from blood. The receptors originated from a man aged 25 to 40 with type 1 diabetes.

Only a few counts were recorded for this clone. The CDR3 sequence is CASSQGYRINYGYTF. CDR3 coding DNA: TGCGCCAGCAGCCAAGGGTACAGAATAAACTATGGCTACACCTTC. This chain links TRBV4-1 with TRBJ1-2, with no clear D. There are 15 residues in the CDR3. Germline CDR1 reads MGHRA; CDR2 reads YSYEKL. Trimming took off 1 base at V and 2 bases at J, with 11 bases between the two ends.

This chain uses TRBV4-1 with TRBJ1-1, with D maybe TRBD1 (5 bases). CDR1 and CDR2 from the germline V gene are MGHRA and YSYEKL. Trimming removed 1 base at V and 1 base at J, with 13 bases between. This CDR3 spans 16 amino acids. The CDR3: CASSQGGAGPNTEAFF. CDR3 DNA sequence: TGCGCCAGCAGCCAAGGGGGCGCTGGGCCGAACACTGAAGCTTTCTTT.

The chain has TRBV7-9 and TRBJ2-4; 7 bases map to TRBD1. Per the germline V gene, CDR1 is SEHNR and CDR2 is FQNEAQ (reference sequence). J was trimmed by 8 bases and V by 2 bases; bases with no gene match: 9. This CDR3 contains 15 residues. CDR3 loop: CASSLSGGGTDIQYF. The CDR3 nucleotides read TGTGCCAGCAGCTTATCAGGGGGTGGAACGGACATTCAGTACTTC.

The chain employs TRBV4-2 and TRBJ2-4; D might be TRBD1 (5 bases). Germline V gene sequence: CDR1 LGHNA, CDR2 YNFKEQ. The CDR3 extends over 13 amino acids. The V and J ends lost 2 bases and 13 bases respectively, with 15 bases between them. The CDR3 loop is CASSQTPQGGQYF. The DNA for the CDR3 is TGTGCCAGCAGCCAAACCCCGCAGGGTGGGCAGTACTTC.

In this sample, this clone turned up a few times. The CDR3 bases are TGTGCCAGCAGTAAAGAGACCCAGTACTTC. It encodes CASSKETQYF. V gene TRBV28 combines with J gene TRBJ2-5, with unresolved D. V lost 5 bases and J lost 3, with 1 base in between. The CDR3 has 10 residues. Per the germline V gene, CDR1 is MDHEN and CDR2 is SYDVKM.

This chain uses TRBV29-1 with TRBJ1-4; D is uncertain. Germline loops: CDR1 SQVTM, CDR2 ANQGSEA. V lost 8 bases to trimming and J lost 7 bases, with 11 bases between them. The CDR3 is made up of 11 amino acids. The CDR3 nucleotides read TGCAGCTTCTCAGTGGGTGAAAAACTGTTTTTT. It yields the protein CSFSVGEKLFF.

The table lists this clone with a few counts. The chain couples TRBV28 to TRBJ2-3; 9 positions agree with TRBD2. The germline V gene has CDR1 MDHEN and CDR2 SYDVKM. Losses at the gene ends were 8 bases for V and 4 bases for J; bases not matched to a gene: 16. This CDR3 spans 17 amino acids. CDR3 sequence reads: CASPRREGHRSSDTQYF. In DNA, the CDR3 is TGTGCCAGCCCCAGGCGGGAGGGCCACAGGTCCTCAGATACGCAGTATTTT.

CDR3 amino acids: CASSRNRATNEKLFF. The DNA for the CDR3 is TGTGCCAGCTCACGAAACAGAGCAACTAATGAAAAACTGTTTTTT. This chain uses TRBV18 with TRBJ1-4; D remains unclear. Germline values: CDR1 KGHSH, CDR2 LQKENI. This CDR3 has 15 residues. V lost 4 bases and J lost 0, with 9 bases in between.

The rearrangement joins TRBV30 to TRBJ1-2; 8 bases line up with TRBD1. The CDR3 extends over 13 amino acids. V lost 8 bases and J lost 4; bases outside the gene matches: 9. Germline CDR1 is GTSNPN and CDR2 is SVGIG (reference sequence). CDR3 loop: CAQSRGRVYGYTF. The CDR3 bases are TGTGCCCAGAGCAGGGGGCGCGTCTATGGCTACACCTTC.

In this sample, this clone turned up a few times. The chain links TRBV14 to TRBJ2-3; D might be TRBD2 (6 bases). V lost 4 bases and J 6 bases, leaving 11 bases between the germline ends. Germline V CDR1 and CDR2: SGHDN, FVKESK. The CDR3 totals 13 residues. The CDR3 DNA reads as TGTGCCAGCAGCCTAAATCGGGGGGATACGCAGTATTTT. Translation: CASSLNRGDTQYF. The variable domain in full, with the rest retrieved from reference TRBV14 and TRBJ2-3, is EAGVTQFPSHSVIEKGQTVTLRCDPISGHDNLYWYRRVMGKEIKFLLHFVKESKQDESGMPNNRFLAERTGGTYSTLKVQPAELEDSGVYFCASSLNRGDTQYFGPGTRLTVL.

This chain links TRBV9 with TRBJ2-3; the match to TRBD1 covers 7 bases. Germline V CDR1 and CDR2: SGDLS, YYNGEE. This CDR3 is 15 amino acids long. The trim removed 3 bases at V and 5 bases at J, leaving 9 bases unmatched. The CDR3 coding sequence is TGTGCCAGCAGCGCTAACAGGGGTTCAAGAGATACGCAGTATTTT. Protein: CASSANRGSRDTQYF.

This clone appeared a few times. The rearrangement uses TRBV7-9 and TRBJ2-7; no firm D call. The CDR3 covers 13 residues. V was pared by 5 bases and J by 6 bases, with 14 bases between. Germline CDR1 is SEHNR and CDR2 is FQNEAQ (reference sequence). The CDR3 DNA is TGTGCCAGCAGCGCGACGATTCCGGGCGAGCAGTACTTC. Protein sequence: CASSATIPGEQYF. Combining the CDR3 with reference TRBV7-9 and TRBJ2-7 gives the whole variable domain DTGVSQNPRHKITKRGQNVTFRCDPISEHNRLYWYRQTLGQGPEFLTYFQNEAQLEKSRLLSDRFSAERPKGSFSTLEIQRTEQGDSAMYLCASSATIPGEQYFGPGTRLTVT.

This clone was detected a few times. The V call is TRBV9, the J call TRBJ2-1, with TRBD2 matching over 10 bases. CDR3 size: 18 residues. Germline V gene sequence: CDR1 SGDLS, CDR2 YYNGEE. V lost 0 bases, J lost 7 bases, and 13 bases stayed unmatched. The CDR3 DNA is TGTGCCAGCAGCGTAGATTATTGGACTAGCGGCTCGGGGAATGAGCAGTTCTTC. Translated: CASSVDYWTSGSGNEQFF.

This clone was found a few times. The rearrangement uses TRBV5-4 and TRBJ2-3, with 12 bases identical to TRBD2. Germline V lookup: CDR1 SGHNT, CDR2 YYREEE (reference sequence). V lost 1 base and J lost 4; bases outside the gene matches: 1. The CDR3 spans 15 residues. As DNA, the CDR3 is TGTGCCAGCAGCTTGAGACTAGCGGGAGCAGATACGCAGTATTTT. It specifies CASSLRLAGADTQYF.

V and J are TRBV5-1 and TRBJ2-4; possible D gene TRBD2, 5 bases. Germline assignment: CDR1 SGHRS and CDR2 YFSETQ. This CDR3 region has 15 residues. V gave up 2 bases and J gave up 0 bases, with 9 bases separating them. CDR3 sequence: CASSLSAGAKNIQYF. DNA for the CDR3: TGCGCCAGCAGCTTATCGGCGGGAGCCAAAAACATTCAGTACTTC. Using reference TRBV5-1 and TRBJ2-4 for the parts outside the CDR3, the full variable domain is KAGVTQTPRYLIKTRGQQVTLSCSPISGHRSVSWYQQTPGQGLQFLFEYFSETQRNKGNFPGRFSGRQFSNSRSEMNVSTLELGDSALYLCASSLSAGAKNIQYFGAGTRLSVL.

CDR3 DNA: TGTGCCAGCAGTTTAAGTCGGGCAGGTTTGTTTGAGCAGTACTTC. Encoded protein: CASSLSRAGLFEQYF. The chain links TRBV28 to TRBJ2-7; D is ambiguous. V dropped 2 bases and J dropped 7 bases, with 18 bases sitting between them. Germline CDR1 reads MDHEN; CDR2 reads SYDVKM. The CDR3 is 15 amino acids.

This chain uses TRBV5-1 with TRBJ2-5; TRBD2 agrees at 7 bases. V lost 0 bases, J lost 2 bases, and 4 bases stayed unmatched. The germline V gene encodes CDR1 SGHRS and CDR2 YFSETQ. This CDR3 region has 15 residues. CDR3 bases: TGCGCCAGCAGCTTGGATAGCGGGCAACAAGAGACCCAGTACTTC. This encodes CASSLDSGQQETQYF.

V gene TRBV28 combines with J gene TRBJ1-5; 7 bases match TRBD1. Germline CDR1 is MDHEN and CDR2 is SYDVKM. The ends lost 6 bases at V and 2 bases at J; junction bases unmatched: 7. The CDR3 runs to 15 residues. CDR3: CASSSTGLGNQPQHF. The CDR3 DNA reads as TGTGCCAGCAGCTCGACAGGGTTAGGCAATCAGCCCCAGCATTTT.

With regard to this clone: The same CDR3 arises from other DNA sequences in this sample as well. This chain links TRBV5-1 with TRBJ2-1; unclear D gene. This CDR3 region has 11 residues. Trimming took 0 bases from V and 10 from J, leaving 5 bases between them. Per the germline V gene, CDR1 is SGHRS and CDR2 is YFSETQ. In nucleotides, the CDR3 is TGCGCCAGCAGCTTGGAGAGAGAGCAGTTCTTC. Translation: CASSLEREQFF.

This chain joins TRBV7-9 and TRBJ2-3, with 8 positions matching TRBD2. CDR1 and CDR2 (germline): SEHNR, FQNEAQ (reference sequence). After removal of 10 bases from V and 3 bases from J, the junction contained 9 bases not matched to a gene. The CDR3 totals 14 residues. CDR3 DNA sequence: TGTGCCACCACTCCGGGGGGGTCTACAGATACGCAGTATTTT. Its translation: CATTPGGSTDTQYF.

With respect to this clone: The same CDR3 also results from other DNA sequences found in this sample. J is TRBJ1-2 and V is TRBV29-1, with D unresolved. Trimming cost V 7 bases and J 0 bases, with 12 bases left between them. Looked up from germline, CDR1 is SQVTM and CDR2 is ANQGSEA. The CDR3 consists of 13 residues. This chain's CDR3 is CSARRATNYGYTF. CDR3 bases: TGCAGCGCCCGGAGGGCGACTAACTATGGCTACACCTTC.

The gene calls are TRBV29-1 and TRBJ2-1, with unresolved D. Trimming shortened V by 4 bases and J by 0 bases, and 7 bases separated the two germline ends. The germline V gene has CDR1 SQVTM and CDR2 ANQGSEA. The CDR3 contains 13 residues. The CDR3 region has the DNA TGCAGCGTTGGGGTGAGCTCCTACAATGAGCAGTTCTTC. Translation: CSVGVSSYNEQFF.

This chain links TRBV7-2 with TRBJ2-5; 12 bases map to TRBD1. Unmatched junction bases numbered 8, after V lost 5 bases and J lost 4 bases. The CDR3 has 16 residues. Germline assignment: CDR1 SGHTA and CDR2 FQGNSA. CDR3 sequence reads: CASSPRDRGRRETQYF. CDR3 coding DNA: TGTGCCAGCAGCCCCCGGGACAGGGGGCGCCGAGAGACCCAGTACTTC.

This clone has a single count. V gene TRBV7-2 combines with J gene TRBJ1-1; D ambiguous. The CDR3 runs 15 residues. Trimming removed 4 bases at V and 0 bases at J, with 12 bases between. Looked up from germline, CDR1 is SGHTA and CDR2 is FQGNSA. CDR3: CASSSRTGLNTEAFF. For the CDR3, the DNA is TGTGCCAGCAGCTCCCGGACCGGTTTGAACACTGAAGCTTTCTTT.

The V gene is TRBV11-2, the J gene TRBJ2-1, with unresolved D. The CDR3 contains 14 residues. Trimming removed 0 bases from V and 9 bases from J, with 12 bases in between. The germline V gene encodes CDR1 SGHAT and CDR2 FQNNGV. In nucleotides, the CDR3 is TGTGCCAGCAGCTTAGATCATACCTGGGGTGAGCAGTTCTTC. The encoded protein is CASSLDHTWGEQFF.

This clone was counted a few times. The J gene is TRBJ2-3, the V gene TRBV7-9, with unresolved D. Germline loops: CDR1 SEHNR, CDR2 FQNEAQ (reference sequence). CDR3 length equals 13 residues. Trimming removed 6 bases from V and 1 base from J, with 8 bases in between. The CDR3 DNA follows: TGTGCCAGCAGTCGAAGCGGCACAGATACGCAGTATTTT. It yields the protein CASSRSGTDTQYF.

This clone was picked up a small number of times. The chain carries TRBV29-1 and TRBJ2-6; D is ambiguous. The CDR3 covers 14 residues. Germline V gene sequence: CDR1 SQVTM, CDR2 ANQGSEA. Trimming took 7 bases from V and 3 from J, leaving 13 bases between them. CDR3 amino acids: CSARTRFGANVLTF. In DNA form, the CDR3 reads TGCAGCGCACGAACGCGCTTTGGGGCCAACGTCCTGACTTTC.

This clone was detected only a few times. V and J are TRBV29-1 and TRBJ1-1, with D unclear. The ends were cut back, 7 bases at V and 1 base at J, with 13 bases in the middle. This CDR3 region has 13 residues. Germline V gene sequence: CDR1 SQVTM, CDR2 ANQGSEA. The CDR3 nucleotides are TGCAGCGCTATGAGGACGCCGAACACTGAAGCTTTCTTT. The encoded protein is CSAMRTPNTEAFF.

This rearrangement joins TRBV4-2 to TRBJ2-3; the match to TRBD2 covers 8 bases. Germline V gene data show CDR1 as LGHNA and CDR2 as YNFKEQ. The V gene end was trimmed by 2 bases and the J gene end by 2 bases; junction bases not matched to a gene: 9. The CDR3 spans 17 residues. CDR3 sequence: CASSQTYREGPTDTQYF. CDR3 DNA sequence: TGTGCCAGCAGCCAAACATACCGGGAGGGCCCCACAGATACGCAGTATTTT.

The chain is built from TRBV28 and TRBJ1-1; the D gene is possibly TRBD1 (5 bases). The CDR3 is 15 residues long. The germline V gene encodes CDR1 MDHEN and CDR2 SYDVKM. V lost 4 bases, J lost 0 bases, and 12 bases lay in between. CDR3 nucleotide sequence: TGTGCCAGCAGTTCTCCGACAGTTCTGAACACTGAAGCTTTCTTT. Its protein product is CASSSPTVLNTEAFF.

A few counts support this clone. The chain links TRBV11-2 to TRBJ2-1, with D unclear. The CDR3 length is 14 residues. Per germline, CDR1 SGHAT and CDR2 FQNNGV. Between the trimmed V and J ends, which lost 8 bases and 0 bases, there was a span of 11 bases. The CDR3 is CASQQRSSYNEQFF. CDR3 bases: TGTGCCAGCCAACAAAGGAGCTCCTACAATGAGCAGTTCTTC.

The chain recombines TRBV4-1 with TRBJ2-7, with 8 nucleotides matching TRBD1. Germline CDR1 MGHRA, CDR2 YSYEKL. With V trimmed by 3 bases and J by 9 bases, 13 bases remained unmatched. This CDR3 comprises 15 residues. The CDR3 spells CASSHTGQVTPGQYF. In DNA form, the CDR3 reads TGCGCCAGCAGCCATACGGGACAGGTAACGCCAGGGCAGTACTTC.